The present TCR beta chain was sequenced within a study of Graves' ophthalmopathy and Graves' hyperthyroidism. Study observations and caveats: Cross-validated, the 13-signature model showed 87.88%/81.08% sensitivity/specificity, and 80%/75% in the test set.

This clonotype came up many times. Its antigen is unidentified. Stable hyperthyroidism denotes an absence of ophthalmopathy throughout 18 months of follow-up. PBMCs were obtained from roughly 9.4 ml of fresh peripheral blood. Germline V gives CDR1 SGHRS, CDR2 YFSETQ. The CDR3 is made up of 16 amino acids. V was cut by 4 bases and J by 2 bases, with 18 bases left in between. TCR beta CDR3 amplification used RNA transcripts. First-round RT-PCR used HTBI primers; second-round multiplex PCR followed. TCRdb reprocessed the multiplex PCR reads via MiXCR and lists one record per CDR3 protein. The data show roughly 400,000 distinct CDR3 sequences, with 17% seen just once and 2.4% held by the top ten.

The receptor's source is an adult woman with stable Graves' hyperthyroidism. The rearrangement links TRBV5-1 to TRBJ2-5; D perhaps matches TRBD1 (6 bases). Sequencing was carried out using peripheral blood. The CDR3 DNA follows: TGCGCCAGCAGCGCCGGGAACTCAGGGGTACAAGAGACCCAGTACTTC. Amino acid sequence: CASSAGNSGVQETQYF.